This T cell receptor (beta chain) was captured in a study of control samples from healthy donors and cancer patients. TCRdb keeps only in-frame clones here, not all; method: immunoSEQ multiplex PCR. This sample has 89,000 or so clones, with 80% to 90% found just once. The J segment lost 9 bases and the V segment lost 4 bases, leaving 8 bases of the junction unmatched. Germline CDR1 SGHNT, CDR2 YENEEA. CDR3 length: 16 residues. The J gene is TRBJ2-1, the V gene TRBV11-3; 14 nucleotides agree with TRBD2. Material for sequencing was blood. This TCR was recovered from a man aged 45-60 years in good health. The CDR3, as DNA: TGTGCCAGCAGCTCCCGACTAGCGGGGGGGCCTGTTGAGCAGTTCTTC. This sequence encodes CASSSRLAGGPVEQFF.